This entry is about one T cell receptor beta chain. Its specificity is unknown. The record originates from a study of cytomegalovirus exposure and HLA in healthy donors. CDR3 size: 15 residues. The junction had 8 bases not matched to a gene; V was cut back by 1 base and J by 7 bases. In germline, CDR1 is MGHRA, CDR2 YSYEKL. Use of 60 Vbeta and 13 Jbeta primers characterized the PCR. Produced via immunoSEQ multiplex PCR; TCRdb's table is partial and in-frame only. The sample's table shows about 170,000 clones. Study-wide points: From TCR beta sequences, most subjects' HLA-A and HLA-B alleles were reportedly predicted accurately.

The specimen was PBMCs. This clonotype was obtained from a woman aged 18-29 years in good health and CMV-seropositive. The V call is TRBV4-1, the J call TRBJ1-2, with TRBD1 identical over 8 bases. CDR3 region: CASSQVAGGAFGYTF. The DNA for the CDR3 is TGCGCCAGCAGCCAAGTCGCAGGGGGCGCGTTTGGCTACACCTTC.